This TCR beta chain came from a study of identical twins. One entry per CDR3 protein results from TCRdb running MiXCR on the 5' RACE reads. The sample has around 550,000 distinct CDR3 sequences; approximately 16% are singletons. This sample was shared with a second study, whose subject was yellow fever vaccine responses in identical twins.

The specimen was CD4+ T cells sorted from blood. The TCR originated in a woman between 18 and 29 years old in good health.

The CDR3 sequence is CASSWDRVTGELFF. CDR3 nucleotides: TGTGCCAGCAGCTGGGACAGGGTCACCGGGGAGCTGTTTTTT. The V and J genes are TRBV7-9 and TRBJ2-2; 9 bases line up with TRBD1. The CDR3 runs to 14 residues. The J segment lost 4 bases and the V segment lost 4 bases, leaving 1 base of the junction unmatched. Germline V gene data show CDR1 as SEHNR and CDR2 as FQNEAQ (reference sequence).